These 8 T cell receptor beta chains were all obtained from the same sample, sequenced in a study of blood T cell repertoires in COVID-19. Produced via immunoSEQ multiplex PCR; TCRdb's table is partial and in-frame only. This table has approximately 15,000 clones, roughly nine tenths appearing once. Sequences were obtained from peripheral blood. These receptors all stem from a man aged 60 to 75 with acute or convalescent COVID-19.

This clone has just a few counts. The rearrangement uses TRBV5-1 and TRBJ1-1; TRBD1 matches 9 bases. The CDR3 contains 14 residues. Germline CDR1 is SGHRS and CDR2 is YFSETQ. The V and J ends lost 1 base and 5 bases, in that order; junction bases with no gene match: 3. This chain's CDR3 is CASSLRDRVTEAFF. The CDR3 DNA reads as TGCGCCAGCAGCTTGCGGGACAGGGTTACTGAAGCTTTCTTT.

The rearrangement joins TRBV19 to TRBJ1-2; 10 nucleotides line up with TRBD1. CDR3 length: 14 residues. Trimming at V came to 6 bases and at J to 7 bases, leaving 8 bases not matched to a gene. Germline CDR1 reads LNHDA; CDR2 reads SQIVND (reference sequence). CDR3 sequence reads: CASRPGTGVSGYTF. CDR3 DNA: TGTGCCAGTAGGCCCGGGACAGGGGTATCTGGCTACACCTTC. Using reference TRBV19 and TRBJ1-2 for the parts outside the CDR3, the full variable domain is DGGITQSPKYLFRKEGQNVTLSCEQNLNHDAMYWYRQDPGQGLRLIYYSQIVNDFQKGDIAEGYSVSREKKESFPLTVTSAQKNPTAFYLCASRPGTGVSGYTFGSGTRLTVV.

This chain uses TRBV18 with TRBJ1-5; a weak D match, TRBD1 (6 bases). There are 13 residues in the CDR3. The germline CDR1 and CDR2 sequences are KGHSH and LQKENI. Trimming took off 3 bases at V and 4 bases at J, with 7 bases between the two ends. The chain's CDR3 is CASSPDRNQPQHF. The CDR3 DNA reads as TGTGCCAGCTCACCTGACAGGAATCAGCCCCAGCATTTT.

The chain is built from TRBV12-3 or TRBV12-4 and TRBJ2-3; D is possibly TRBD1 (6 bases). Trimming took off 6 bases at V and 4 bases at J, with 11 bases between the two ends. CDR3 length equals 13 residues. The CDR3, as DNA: TGTGCCAGCAGGGTTGGGGGCCCAGATACGCAGTATTTT. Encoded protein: CASRVGGPDTQYF.

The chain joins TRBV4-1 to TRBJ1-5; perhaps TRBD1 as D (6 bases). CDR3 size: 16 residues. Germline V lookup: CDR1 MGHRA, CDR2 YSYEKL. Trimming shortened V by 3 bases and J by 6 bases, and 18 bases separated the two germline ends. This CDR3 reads CASSQITGKLGQPQHF. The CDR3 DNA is TGCGCCAGCAGCCAGATAACAGGGAAACTGGGTCAGCCCCAGCATTTT.

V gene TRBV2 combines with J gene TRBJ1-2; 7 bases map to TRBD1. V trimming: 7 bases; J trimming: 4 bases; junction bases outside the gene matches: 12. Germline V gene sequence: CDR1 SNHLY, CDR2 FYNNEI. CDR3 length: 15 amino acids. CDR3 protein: CASTARQGVTYGYTF. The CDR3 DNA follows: TGTGCCAGCACGGCCCGACAGGGTGTGACCTATGGCTACACCTTC.

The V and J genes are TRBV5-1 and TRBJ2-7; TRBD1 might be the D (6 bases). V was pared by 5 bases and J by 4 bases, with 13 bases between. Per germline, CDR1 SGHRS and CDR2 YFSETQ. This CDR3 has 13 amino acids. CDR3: CASRWDTNYEQYF. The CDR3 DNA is TGCGCCAGCAGGTGGGACACTAATTACGAGCAGTACTTC.

For the CDR3, the DNA is TGCGCCAGCAGCCTGGCCCTGGTGGAGCCCCAGCATTTT. This encodes CASSLALVEPQHF. The chain employs TRBV4-1 and TRBJ1-5; D gene unclear. CDR1 and CDR2 from the germline V gene are MGHRA and YSYEKL. Trimming stripped 4 bases from V and 8 bases from J, with 12 bases between. This CDR3 has 13 amino acids.